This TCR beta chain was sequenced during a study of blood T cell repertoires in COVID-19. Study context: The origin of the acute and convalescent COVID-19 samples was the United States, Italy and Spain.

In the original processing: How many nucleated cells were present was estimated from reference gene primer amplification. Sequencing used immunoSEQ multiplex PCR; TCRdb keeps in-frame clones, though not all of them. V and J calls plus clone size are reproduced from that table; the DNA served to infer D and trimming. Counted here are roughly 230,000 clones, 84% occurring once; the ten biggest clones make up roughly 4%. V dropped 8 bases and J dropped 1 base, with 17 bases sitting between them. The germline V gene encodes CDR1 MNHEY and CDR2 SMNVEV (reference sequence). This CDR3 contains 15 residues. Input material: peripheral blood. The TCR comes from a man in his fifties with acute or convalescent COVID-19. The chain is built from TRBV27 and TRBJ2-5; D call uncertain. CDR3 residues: CASQLSLGPQETQYF. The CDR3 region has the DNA TGTGCCAGCCAGTTATCCCTAGGCCCCCAAGAGACCCAGTACTTC.